A selection of T cell receptor beta chains follows, all from one sample in a study of neurological immune-mediated disorders. TCRdb itself ran the 5' RACE reads through MiXCR, one entry per CDR3 protein. The sample lists about 55,000 distinct CDR3 sequences, around 4% seen once, with under 8.5% in the top ten. The sample was PBMCs. These TCRs come from a man in his 60s with multiple sclerosis. Both conserved end residues are part of each CDR3. A D gene is named only where the DNA matches it firmly. Size tells how often a clone was seen (once, few, many) or the class of an expanded clone, and some rows leave it out.

cdr3_aa cdr3_nt j_call v_call d_call clone_size
CASSQEGTAPNTGELFF TGTGCCAGCAGCCAAGAGGGGACGGCCCCGAACACCGGGGAGCTGTTTTTT TRBJ2-2 TRBV4-2 - -
CASSPTGNEQFF TGTGCCAGCAGCCCCACTGGCAATGAGCAGTTCTTC TRBJ2-1 TRBV14 - many
CASSSGTLYEQYF TGTGCCAGCAGCTCCGGGACACTCTACGAGCAGTACTTC TRBJ2-7 TRBV12-3/TRBV12-4 - many
CASKTSGSTWETQYF TGCGCCAGCAAGACTAGCGGGAGTACGTGGGAGACCCAGTACTTC TRBJ2-5 TRBV5-1 TRBD2 many
CASSQGTGELFF TGTGCCAGCAGCCAAGGCACCGGGGAGCTGTTTTTT TRBJ2-2 TRBV5-6 - medium-sized
CASSPGLTDTQYF TGTGCCAGCTCACCAGGACTCACAGATACGCAGTATTTT TRBJ2-3 TRBV18 - many
CASSPGLASTDTQYF TGTGCCAGCAGTCCCGGACTAGCGAGCACAGATACGCAGTATTTT TRBJ2-3 TRBV12-3/TRBV12-4 TRBD2 few
CASSLYRGTDEQYF TGCGCCAGCAGCTTGTATAGGGGTACAGACGAGCAGTACTTC TRBJ2-7 TRBV5-1 - medium-sized
CASSSDPGTGYNEQFF TGTGCCAGCAGCTCCGATCCCGGGACAGGGTACAATGAGCAGTTCTTC TRBJ2-1 TRBV7-8 TRBD1 many
CASSPQLAGMNTEAFF TGTGCCAGCAGCCCCCAACTCGCGGGGATGAACACTGAAGCTTTCTTT TRBJ1-1 TRBV9 - -
CASSLMGNSPLHF TGTGCCAGCAGTCTCATGGGGAATTCACCCCTCCACTTT TRBJ1-6 TRBV12-3/TRBV12-4 - many
CSGSPGSTNEQFF TGCAGCGGGTCGCCGGGGTCGACCAATGAGCAGTTCTTC TRBJ2-1 TRBV29-1 - -
CASSTRTEETQYF TGCGCCAGCAGCACAAGGACAGAAGAGACCCAGTACTTC TRBJ2-5 TRBV5-1 - many
CSGGRGDGRNQPQHF TGCAGTGGGGGCAGGGGGGACGGGCGCAATCAGCCCCAGCATTTT TRBJ1-5 TRBV20-1 TRBD1 many
CASSAGAGAREAFF TGTGCCAGCAGCGCGGGGGCAGGAGCCCGTGAAGCTTTCTTT TRBJ1-1 TRBV7-2 - many
CSAPGLAGRGSYNEQFF TGCAGTGCTCCTGGACTAGCGGGAAGGGGGTCCTACAATGAGCAGTTCTTC TRBJ2-1 TRBV20-1 TRBD2 many
CAWSPRDRVSQPQHF TGTGCCTGGAGCCCCCGGGACAGGGTTAGCCAGCCCCAGCATTTT TRBJ1-5 TRBV30 TRBD1 -
CSAGPSNGNTIYF TGCAGTGCTGGACCCTCAAATGGAAACACCATATATTTT TRBJ1-3 TRBV20-1 - many
CSASSAGGRSYNEQFF TGCAGTGCTAGCAGTGCGGGGGGCCGCTCCTACAATGAGCAGTTCTTC TRBJ2-1 TRBV20-1 TRBD2 many
CSVESRTEAFF TGCAGCGTTGAAAGCCGCACTGAAGCTTTCTTT TRBJ1-1 TRBV29-1 - many
CASSEGGNTDTQYF TGTGCCAGCAGCGAGGGCGGGAACACAGATACGCAGTATTTT TRBJ2-3 TRBV9 - few
CSASERGVDEQFF TGCAGTGCTTCAGAGCGGGGGGTAGACGAGCAGTTCTTC TRBJ2-1 TRBV20-1 TRBD2 many
CSARDSRNTEAFF TGCAGTGCTCGGGACAGCAGGAACACTGAAGCTTTCTTT TRBJ1-1 TRBV20-1 TRBD1 -
CASSQTGGTEAFF TGTGCCAGCAGCCAGACCGGTGGCACTGAAGCTTTCTTT TRBJ1-1 TRBV12-3/TRBV12-4 - many
CASSGTAGYGYTF TGTGCCAGCAGTGGGACAGCCGGATATGGCTACACCTTC TRBJ1-2 TRBV2 - -
CASSTRGKETQYF TGCGCCAGCAGCACGAGGGGAAAAGAGACCCAGTACTTC TRBJ2-5 TRBV5-1 - many
CSAERHSSYNEQFF TGCAGTGCTGAGCGGCACAGCTCCTACAATGAGCAGTTCTTC TRBJ2-1 TRBV20-1 - many
CASSFRAGEQFF TGTGCCAGCAGCTTTAGGGCCGGTGAGCAGTTCTTC TRBJ2-1 TRBV7-3 - many
CASSLFGNTEAFF TGTGCCAGCAGTTTATTCGGGAACACTGAAGCTTTCTTT TRBJ1-1 TRBV27 - many
CSALEAGGTDTQYF TGCAGTGCCCTAGAGGCGGGGGGCACAGATACGCAGTATTTT TRBJ2-3 TRBV20-1 TRBD2 many
CAIMGQGGAGANVLTF TGTGCCATCATGGGACAGGGGGGGGCTGGGGCCAACGTCCTGACTTTC TRBJ2-6 TRBV10-3 TRBD1 many
CASSLMGLAGRNEQFF TGTGCCAGCAGTTTGATGGGACTAGCGGGTAGGAATGAGCAGTTCTTC TRBJ2-1 TRBV28 TRBD2 many
CSASGGQINEKLFF TGCAGTGCTTCGGGGGGACAGATAAATGAAAAACTGTTTTTT TRBJ1-4 TRBV20-1 TRBD1 many
CASSQGYSGGAFEQFF TGTGCCAGCAGCCAAGGCTACAGCGGGGGGGCTTTTGAGCAGTTCTTC TRBJ2-1 TRBV14 TRBD2 many
CASSRGARENTEAFF TGCGCCAGCAGCCGTGGGGCTCGTGAGAACACTGAAGCTTTCTTT TRBJ1-1 TRBV5-1 - many
CASSVRIQETQYF TGTGCCAGCAGTGTCAGGATCCAAGAGACCCAGTACTTC TRBJ2-5 TRBV9 - many
CASSPGTSTDTQYF TGCGCCAGCAGCCCCGGGACCAGCACAGATACGCAGTATTTT TRBJ2-3 TRBV5-1 - many
CASSQGYTEAFF TGTGCCAGCAGCCAGGGTTACACTGAAGCTTTCTTT TRBJ1-1 TRBV3-1 - many
CASSFDPRSNTEAFF TGCGCCAGCAGCTTCGATCCCCGATCTAACACTGAAGCTTTCTTT TRBJ1-1 TRBV5-1 - many
CAISESTLLNSPLHF TGTGCCATCAGTGAGTCGACTCTATTGAATTCACCCCTCCACTTT TRBJ1-6 TRBV10-3 - many
CSASALAGDTIHEQFF TGCAGTGCTAGCGCCCTAGCGGGGGATACAATTCATGAGCAGTTCTTC TRBJ2-1 TRBV20-1 TRBD2 many
CASSPAQGAGYTIYF TGCGCCAGCAGCCCAGCTCAGGGGGCCGGGTACACCATATATTTT TRBJ1-3 TRBV5-1 TRBD1 many
CSARTSGRSWYNEQFF TGCAGTGCCCGGACTAGCGGGAGGTCCTGGTACAATGAGCAGTTCTTC TRBJ2-1 TRBV20-1 TRBD2 many
CASSGRQTGAYNEQFF TGCGCCAGCAGCGGGCGCCAGACAGGGGCCTACAATGAGCAGTTCTTC TRBJ2-1 TRBV5-1 TRBD1 many
CSARTSGNGDTQYF TGCAGTGCTCGGACTAGCGGAAATGGAGATACGCAGTATTTT TRBJ2-3 TRBV20-1 TRBD2 -
CSAGGQGRYGEQYF TGCAGCGCTGGCGGACAGGGACGCTACGGCGAGCAGTACTTC TRBJ2-7 TRBV29-1 TRBD1 many
CASSFKGIPNTEAFF TGTGCCAGCAGTTTTAAAGGGATCCCGAACACTGAAGCTTTCTTT TRBJ1-1 TRBV27 - many
CSARARTANSPLHF TGCAGTGCTAGAGCCCGGACAGCTAATTCACCCCTCCACTTT TRBJ1-6 TRBV20-1 - many
CASSFGLAGVTGELFF TGCGCCAGCAGCTTTGGACTAGCGGGAGTTACCGGGGAGCTGTTTTTT TRBJ2-2 TRBV5-1 TRBD2 many
CASSPISRMEQTQYF TGTGCCAGCAGTCCAATCTCCCGAATGGAGCAGACCCAGTACTTC TRBJ2-5 TRBV6-5 - many
CASSLGGTGTDTQYF TGTGCCAGCAGCTTAGGGGGGACGGGCACAGATACGCAGTATTTT TRBJ2-3 TRBV7-2 - many
CASSSPLVGELFF TGTGCCAGCAGTTCCCCTCTGGTCGGGGAGCTGTTTTTT TRBJ2-2 TRBV27 - -
CSARPGGPDTGELFF TGCAGTGCTAGACCGGGAGGGCCTGACACCGGGGAGCTGTTTTTT TRBJ2-2 TRBV20-1 TRBD2 many
CSVVHPIVYTQYF TGCAGCGTTGTTCACCCGATCGTATATACGCAGTATTTT TRBJ2-3 TRBV29-1 - -
CSARGPSGNEQFF TGCAGTGCTAGAGGGCCTAGCGGAAATGAGCAGTTCTTC TRBJ2-1 TRBV20-1 TRBD2 many